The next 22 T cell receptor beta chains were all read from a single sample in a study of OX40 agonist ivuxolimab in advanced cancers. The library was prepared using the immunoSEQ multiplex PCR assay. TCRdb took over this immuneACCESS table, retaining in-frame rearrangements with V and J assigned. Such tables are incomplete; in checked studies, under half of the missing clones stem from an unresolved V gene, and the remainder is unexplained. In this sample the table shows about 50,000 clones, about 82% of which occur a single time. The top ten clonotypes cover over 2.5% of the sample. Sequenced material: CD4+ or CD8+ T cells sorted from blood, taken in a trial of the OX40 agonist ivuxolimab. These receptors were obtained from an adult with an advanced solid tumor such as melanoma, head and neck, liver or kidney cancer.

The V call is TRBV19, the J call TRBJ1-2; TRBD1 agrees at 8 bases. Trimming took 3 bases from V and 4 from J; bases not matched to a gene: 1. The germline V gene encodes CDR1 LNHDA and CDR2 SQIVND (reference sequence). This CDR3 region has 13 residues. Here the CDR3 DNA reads TGTGCCAGTAGTATGGGGACAGGCTATGGCTACACCTTC. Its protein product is CASSMGTGYGYTF.

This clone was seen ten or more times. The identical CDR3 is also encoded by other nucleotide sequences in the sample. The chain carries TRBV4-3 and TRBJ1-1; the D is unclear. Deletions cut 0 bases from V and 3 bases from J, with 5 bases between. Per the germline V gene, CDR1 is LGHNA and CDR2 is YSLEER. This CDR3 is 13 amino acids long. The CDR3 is CASSQDWDTEAFF. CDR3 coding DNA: TGCGCCAGCAGCCAAGATTGGGACACTGAAGCTTTCTTT.

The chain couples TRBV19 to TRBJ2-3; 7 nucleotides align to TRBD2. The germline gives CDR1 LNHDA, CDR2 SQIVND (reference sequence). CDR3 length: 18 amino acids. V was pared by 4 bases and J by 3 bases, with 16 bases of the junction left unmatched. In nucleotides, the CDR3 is TGTGCCAGTAGTAGGGGGACTACCGTTGGCGGGATTACAGATACGCAGTATTTT. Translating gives CASSRGTTVGGITDTQYF.

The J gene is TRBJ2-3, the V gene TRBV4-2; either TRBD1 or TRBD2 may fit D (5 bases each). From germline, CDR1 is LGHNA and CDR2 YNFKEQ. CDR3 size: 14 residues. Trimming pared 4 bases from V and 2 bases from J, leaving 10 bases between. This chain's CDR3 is CASSRGLTTDTQYF. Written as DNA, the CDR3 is TGTGCCAGCAGCCGGGGGTTAACCACAGATACGCAGTATTTT.

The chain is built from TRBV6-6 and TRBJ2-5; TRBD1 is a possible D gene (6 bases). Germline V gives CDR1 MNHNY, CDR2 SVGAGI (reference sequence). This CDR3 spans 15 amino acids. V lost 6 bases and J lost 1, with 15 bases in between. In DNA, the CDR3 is TGTGCCAGCAGCCCCTACGGGACACCCCAAGAGACCCAGTACTTC. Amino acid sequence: CASSPYGTPQETQYF.

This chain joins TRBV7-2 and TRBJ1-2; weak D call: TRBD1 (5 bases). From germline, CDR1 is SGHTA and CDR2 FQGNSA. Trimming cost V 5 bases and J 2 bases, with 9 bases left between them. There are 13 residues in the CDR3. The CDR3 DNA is TGTGCCAGCAGCCGTCGACAGAACTATGGCTACACCTTC. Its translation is CASSRRQNYGYTF.

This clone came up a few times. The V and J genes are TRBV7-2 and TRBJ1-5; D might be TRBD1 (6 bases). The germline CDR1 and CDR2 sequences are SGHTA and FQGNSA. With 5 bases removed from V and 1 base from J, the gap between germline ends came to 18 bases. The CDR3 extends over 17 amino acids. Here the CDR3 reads CASSPDYRVRSNQPQHF. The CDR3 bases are TGTGCCAGCAGCCCAGATTACAGGGTTCGAAGCAATCAGCCCCAGCATTTT.

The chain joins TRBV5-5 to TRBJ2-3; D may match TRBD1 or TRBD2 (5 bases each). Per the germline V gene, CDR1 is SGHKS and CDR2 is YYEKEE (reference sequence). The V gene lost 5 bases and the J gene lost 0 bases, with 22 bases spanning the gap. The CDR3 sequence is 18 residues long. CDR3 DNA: TGTGCCAGCAGTCCAACCGGGGCTAGCAGAACTAGCACAGATACGCAGTATTTT. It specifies CASSPTGASRTSTDTQYF.

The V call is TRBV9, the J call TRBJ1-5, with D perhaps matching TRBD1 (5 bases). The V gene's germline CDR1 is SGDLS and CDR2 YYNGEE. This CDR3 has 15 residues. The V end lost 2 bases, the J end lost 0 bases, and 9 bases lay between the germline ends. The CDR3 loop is CASSVGDTSNQPQHF. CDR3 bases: TGTGCCAGCAGCGTGGGGGATACTAGCAATCAGCCCCAGCATTTT.

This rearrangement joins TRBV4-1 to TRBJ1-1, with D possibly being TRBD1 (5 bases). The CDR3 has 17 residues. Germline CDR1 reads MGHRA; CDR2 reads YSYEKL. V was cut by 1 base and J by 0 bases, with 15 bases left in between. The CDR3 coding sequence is TGCGCCAGCAGCCAAGGGGGCTTCGGGGCCATGAACACTGAAGCTTTCTTT. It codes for CASSQGGFGAMNTEAFF.

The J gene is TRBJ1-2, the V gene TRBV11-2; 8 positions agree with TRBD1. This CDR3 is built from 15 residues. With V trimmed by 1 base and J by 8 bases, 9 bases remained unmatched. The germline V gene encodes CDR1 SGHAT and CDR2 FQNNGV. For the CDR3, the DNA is TGTGCCAGCAGCTTAGGAGGACAGGGATCTCGGGGCTACACCTTC. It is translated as CASSLGGQGSRGYTF.

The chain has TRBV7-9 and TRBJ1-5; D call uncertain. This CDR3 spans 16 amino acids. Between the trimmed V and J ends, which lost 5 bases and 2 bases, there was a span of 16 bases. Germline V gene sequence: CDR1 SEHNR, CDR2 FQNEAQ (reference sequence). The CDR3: CASSPQAAVGNQPQHF. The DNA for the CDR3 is TGTGCCAGCAGCCCTCAGGCGGCAGTAGGCAATCAGCCCCAGCATTTT.

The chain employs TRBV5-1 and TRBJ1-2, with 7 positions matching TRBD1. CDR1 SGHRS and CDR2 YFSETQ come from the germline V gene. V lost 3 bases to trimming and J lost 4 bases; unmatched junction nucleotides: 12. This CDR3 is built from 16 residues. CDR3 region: CASSSDGQARGYGYTF. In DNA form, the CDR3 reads TGCGCCAGCAGCTCAGACGGACAGGCCCGGGGCTATGGCTACACCTTC.

DNA for the CDR3: TGTGCCAGCAGCTTAGTCGGGACCCTAAATTCACCCCTCCACTTT. Amino acids: CASSLVGTLNSPLHF. The V call is TRBV7-8, the J call TRBJ1-6; a weak D match, TRBD1 (5 bases). The length of the CDR3 is 15 residues. The germline CDR1 and CDR2 sequences are SGHVS and FQNEAQ. Trimming stripped 1 base from V and 7 bases from J, with 11 bases between.

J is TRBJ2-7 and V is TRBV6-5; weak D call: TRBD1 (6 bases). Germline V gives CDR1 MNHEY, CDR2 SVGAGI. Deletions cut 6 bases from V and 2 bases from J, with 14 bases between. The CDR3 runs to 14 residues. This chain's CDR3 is CASSSNRDPYEQYF. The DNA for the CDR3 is TGTGCCAGCAGCTCGAACAGGGACCCCTACGAGCAGTACTTC.

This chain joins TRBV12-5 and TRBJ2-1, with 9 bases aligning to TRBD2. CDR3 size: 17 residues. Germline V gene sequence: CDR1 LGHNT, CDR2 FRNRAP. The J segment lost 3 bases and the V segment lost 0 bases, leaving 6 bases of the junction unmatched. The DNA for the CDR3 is TGTGCTAGTGGTTTGGTACAGACAGCGGGGGGCTACAATGAGCAGTTCTTC. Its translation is CASGLVQTAGGYNEQFF. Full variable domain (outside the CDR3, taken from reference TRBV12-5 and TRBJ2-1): DARVTQTPRHKVTEMGQEVTMRCQPILGHNTVFWYRQTMMQGLELLAYFRNRAPLDDSGMPKDRFSAEMPDATLATLKIQPSEPRDSAVYFCASGLVQTAGGYNEQFFGPGTRLTVL.

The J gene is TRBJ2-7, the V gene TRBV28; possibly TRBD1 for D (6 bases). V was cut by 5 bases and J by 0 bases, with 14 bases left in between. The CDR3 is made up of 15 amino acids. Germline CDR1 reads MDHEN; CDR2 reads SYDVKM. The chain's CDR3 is CASSVGDTRSYEQYF. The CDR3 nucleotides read TGTGCCAGCAGTGTTGGGGACACTCGCTCCTACGAGCAGTACTTC.

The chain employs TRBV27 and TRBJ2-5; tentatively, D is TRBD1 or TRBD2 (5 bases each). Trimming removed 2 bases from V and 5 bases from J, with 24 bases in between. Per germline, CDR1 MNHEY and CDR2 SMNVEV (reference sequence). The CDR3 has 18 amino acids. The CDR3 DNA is TGTGCCAGCAGTTTACGCCCTCCGGGACCCTGGAGTATGGAGACCCAGTACTTC. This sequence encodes CASSLRPPGPWSMETQYF.

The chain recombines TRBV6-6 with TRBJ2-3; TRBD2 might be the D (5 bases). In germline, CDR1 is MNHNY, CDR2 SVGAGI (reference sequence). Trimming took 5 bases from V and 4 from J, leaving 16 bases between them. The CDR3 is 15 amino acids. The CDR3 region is CASSQPGMTPDTQYF. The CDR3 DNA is TGTGCCAGCAGTCAACCGGGAATGACTCCAGATACGCAGTATTTT.

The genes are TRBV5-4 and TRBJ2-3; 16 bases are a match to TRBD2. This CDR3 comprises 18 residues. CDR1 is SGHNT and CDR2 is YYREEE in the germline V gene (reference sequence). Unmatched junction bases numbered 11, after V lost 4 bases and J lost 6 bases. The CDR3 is CASSPGLAGGNPLDTQYF. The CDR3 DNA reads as TGTGCCAGCAGCCCGGGACTAGCGGGAGGGAACCCACTGGATACGCAGTATTTT.

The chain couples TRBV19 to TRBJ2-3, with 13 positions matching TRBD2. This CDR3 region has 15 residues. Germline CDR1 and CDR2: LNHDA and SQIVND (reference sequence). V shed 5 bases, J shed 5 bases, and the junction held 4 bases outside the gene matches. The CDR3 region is CASSSWTSGGDTQYF. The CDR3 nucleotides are TGTGCCAGTAGTTCCTGGACTAGCGGGGGAGATACGCAGTATTTT.

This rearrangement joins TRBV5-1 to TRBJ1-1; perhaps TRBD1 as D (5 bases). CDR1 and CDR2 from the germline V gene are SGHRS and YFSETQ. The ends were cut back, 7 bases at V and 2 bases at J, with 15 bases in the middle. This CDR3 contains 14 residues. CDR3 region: CASDSGGYNTEAFF. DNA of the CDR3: TGCGCCAGCGACTCGGGGGGATATAACACTGAAGCTTTCTTT.